This passage covers 22 T cell receptor beta chains from one sample sequenced in a study of breast tumors, draining lymph nodes, adjacent tissues. TCRdb re-called the multiplex PCR reads with MiXCR, one entry per CDR3 protein. The table records 150,000 to 250,000 distinct CDR3 sequences, 31% of them present only once. Breast cancer patients provided tissue from their axillary draining lymph nodes. The sample comprised axillary lymph node tissue. These receptors all come from a female donor with breast cancer. Some clones in this sample may be carry-over from other donors' samples.

The V gene is TRBV6-2 or TRBV6-3, the J gene TRBJ1-2, with D maybe TRBD1 (6 bases). Deletions cut 6 bases from V and 3 bases from J, with 23 bases between. CDR3 length: 17 residues. Germline V gene lookup returns CDR1 MNHEY and CDR2 SVGEGT. CDR3 residues: CASSSDRALRRDYGYTF. The CDR3 DNA reads TGTGCCAGCAGCTCGGACAGAGCTCTTAGGAGGGACTATGGCTACACCTTC.

Comment on this clonotype: The CDR3 does not end in the conserved phenylalanine or tryptophan, so this is likely a read error. Because the CDR3's place on the DNA is in doubt, the DNA is left out and the CDR3 is given as listed by TCRdb. The chain carries TRBV6-2 or TRBV6-3 and TRBJ1-1; the table's D gene call, TRBD1, was not cross checked with the DNA. The CDR3 is 14 amino acids in total, end residues counted. Per germline, CDR1 MNHEY and CDR2 SVGEGT. CDR3 sequence reads: CASSEDSMNTEALG.

This clonotype was seen many times. The chain uses TRBV9 and TRBJ2-5, with D possibly TRBD1 on 5 matching bases. Germline values: CDR1 SGDLS, CDR2 YYNGEE. The CDR3 consists of 16 residues. Trimming took off 1 base at V and 2 bases at J, with 15 bases between the two ends. DNA of the CDR3: TGTGCCAGCAGCGTAAGTCCGACAGACAGACAAGAGACCCAGTACTTC. Its protein is CASSVSPTDRQETQYF.

The sample holds many counts of this clonotype. The J gene is TRBJ2-1, the V gene TRBV7-8, with a tentative D call TRBD1 (6 bases). Trimming shortened V by 6 bases and J by 8 bases, and 11 bases separated the two germline ends. The CDR3 is 12 amino acids. Germline V gene sequence: CDR1 SGHVS, CDR2 FQNEAQ. CDR3 loop: CASRTQGDEQFF. CDR3 DNA sequence: TGTGCCAGCAGGACACAGGGTGATGAGCAGTTCTTC.

This clonotype has just one count. A read error may account for a junction end that differs from germline. V is TRBV2 and J is TRBJ2-7; 8 nucleotides match TRBD1. The CDR3 is 16 residues long. Germline assignment: CDR1 SNHLY and CDR2 FYNNEI. The DNA for the CDR3 is TGTGCCACCAGTGATCCCCGGACAGGGAGGAACTACGAGCAGTACTTC. Translating it yields CATSDPRTGRNYEQYF.

Note on this clonotype: This may be a read error, as it is one base from a much larger clone. The limits of the CDR3 on the DNA are not certain, so only TCRdb's listed CDR3 is given. The chain joins TRBV9 to TRBJ1-2; whether TRBD1, the table's D call, matches the DNA was not checked. The CDR3 is 15 residues long, ends included. Germline V gene sequence: CDR1 SGDLS, CDR2 YYNGEE. The CDR3 sequence: CASSVVPGVGYGSTF.

Ten or more counts support this clonotype. The DNA for the CDR3 is TGTGCCAGCAGTTACCGGGGTAGCGGGAGGGGCAATGAGCAGTTCTTC. Amino acids: CASSYRGSGRGNEQFF. The genes are TRBV6-5 and TRBJ2-1; 11 bases agree with TRBD2. Trimming took 2 bases from V and 6 from J; bases not matched to a gene: 6. The CDR3 has 16 residues. Germline V CDR1 and CDR2: MNHEY, SVGAGI.

This clonotype has at least ten counts. The chain recombines TRBV12-3 or TRBV12-4 with TRBJ1-2; TRBD1 is a possible D gene (6 bases). Trimming removed 6 bases at V and 3 bases at J, with 17 bases between. There are 15 residues in the CDR3. The CDR3 protein is CASSIQQGPHYGYTF. As DNA, the CDR3 is TGTGCCAGCAGCATACAACAGGGACCTCACTATGGCTACACCTTC.

This clonotype was observed many times. The chain carries TRBV3-1 and TRBJ2-2; 7 positions match TRBD2. CDR3 size: 13 residues. The junction had 2 bases not matched to a gene; V was cut back by 4 bases and J by 6 bases. Germline assignment: CDR1 LGHDT and CDR2 YNNKEL (reference sequence). CDR3 sequence: CASSRGRAGELFF. In DNA, the CDR3 is TGTGCCAGCAGCCGAGGGAGGGCCGGGGAGCTGTTTTTT.

The chain employs TRBV9 and TRBJ1-2, with 10 bases fitting TRBD1. The germline CDR1 and CDR2 sequences are SGDLS and YYNGEE. The CDR3 covers 15 residues. V shed 3 bases, J shed 8 bases, and the junction held 10 bases outside the gene matches. CDR3 DNA: TGTGCCAGCAGCGCCGGGACAGGGGAAACGGGGGGCTACACCTTC. Encoded protein: CASSAGTGETGGYTF.

This chain joins TRBV12-3 or TRBV12-4 and TRBJ2-5; tentatively, D is TRBD1 or TRBD2 (5 bases each). The V end was cut by 1 base, the J end by 0 bases, with 12 bases between. The CDR3 runs to 16 residues. The CDR3: CASSLDGAPYQETQYF. The CDR3 DNA follows: TGTGCCAGCAGTTTAGACGGGGCACCGTACCAAGAGACCCAGTACTTC.

This clonotype has ten or more counts. DNA of the CDR3: TGTGCCATCAGTGAGGGCGAGAACTATGGCTACACCTTC. It specifies CAISEGENYGYTF. The V gene is TRBV10-3, the J gene TRBJ1-2; unclear D gene. This CDR3 is 13 amino acids long. V shed 2 bases and J shed 2 bases, with 6 bases lying between them. The V gene's germline CDR1 is ENHRY and CDR2 SYGVKD.

This clonotype has ten or more counts. The J gene is TRBJ1-4, the V gene TRBV4-2; 7 nucleotides line up with TRBD1. Germline lookup yields CDR1 LGHNA and CDR2 YNFKEQ. V lost 5 bases to trimming and J lost 8 bases; unmatched junction nucleotides: 2. This CDR3 comprises 12 residues. The CDR3 coding sequence is TGTGCCAGCAGCGGACAGGTGGAAAAACTGTTTTTT. It codes for CASSGQVEKLFF.

This clonotype showed up just a few times. This CDR3 is CSAAEQGPNTEAFF. The CDR3 DNA is TGCAGTGCTGCCGAACAGGGTCCGAACACTGAAGCTTTCTTT. The chain links TRBV20-1 to TRBJ1-1; D may be TRBD1 (6 bases). The CDR3 spans 14 residues. Trimming stripped 5 bases from V and 1 base from J, with 14 bases between. From germline, CDR1 is DFQATT and CDR2 SNEGSKA (reference sequence).

To note about this clonotype: One end of the junction varies from germline; a read error may be responsible. The V call is TRBV9, the J call TRBJ1-6; TRBD1 agrees at 7 bases. The CDR3 runs 13 residues. The germline V gene has CDR1 SGDLS and CDR2 YYNGEE. CDR3 loop: CASSPGTASLLHF. The CDR3 coding sequence is TGTGCCAGCAGCCCCGGGACAGCTTCACTCCTCCACTTT.

As for this clonotype: As the CDR3 is not closed by the conserved phenylalanine or tryptophan, this likely results from a read error. Because the CDR3's place on the DNA is in doubt, the DNA is left out and the CDR3 is given as listed by TCRdb. This chain connects TRBV20-1 to TRBJ2-1. CDR1 DFQATT and CDR2 SNEGSKA come from the germline V gene (reference sequence). The CDR3 length is 13 residues, termini included. The CDR3: CSAKTEAPTMSSE.

The CDR3 here is CASSVATTGGSGPLHF. CDR3 DNA: TGTGCCAGCAGCGTAGCTACAACAGGGGGATCAGGACCCCTCCACTTT. The V and J genes are TRBV9 and TRBJ1-6; TRBD1 aligns across 8 bases. CDR1 SGDLS and CDR2 YYNGEE come from the germline V gene. With V trimmed by 0 bases and J by 12 bases, 11 bases remained unmatched. This CDR3 region has 16 residues. The full variable domain, completed using reference TRBV9 and TRBJ1-6, is DSGVTQTPKHLITATGQRVTLRCSPRSGDLSVYWYQQSLDQGLQFLIQYYNGEERAKGNILERFSAQQFPDLHSELNLSSLELGDSALYFCASSVATTGGSGPLHFGNGTRLTVT.

J is TRBJ2-3 and V is TRBV12-3 or TRBV12-4; 9 bases map to TRBD2. The CDR3 runs 15 residues. V was pared by 7 bases and J by 5 bases, with 10 bases of the junction left unmatched. CDR3 in amino acids: CASTPTSGGRDTQYF. The CDR3 DNA sequence: TGTGCCAGCACCCCGACTAGCGGCGGGAGAGATACGCAGTATTTT.

In the case of this clonotype: Being one base from a much bigger clone, this may be a read error. The chain has TRBV5-8 and TRBJ1-2; 7 bases fit TRBD1. Germline V gene sequence: CDR1 SGHTS, CDR2 YDEGEE. The CDR3 has 18 residues. The V gene end was trimmed by 3 bases and the J gene end by 3 bases; junction bases not matched to a gene: 17. CDR3 sequence reads: CASSSLRAYRGSYYGYTF. CDR3 DNA: TGTGCCAGCAGCTCCCTGCGGGCCTACAGGGGTAGTTACTATGGCTACACCTTC.

This clonotype has a count of ten or more. The rearrangement joins TRBV7-9 to TRBJ2-1; D uncertain. The CDR3 runs to 13 residues. The V gene lost 1 base and the J gene lost 7 bases, with 8 bases spanning the gap. Germline V gene data show CDR1 as SEHNR and CDR2 as FQNEAQ (reference sequence). The CDR3 here is CASSLDAPNEQFF. The CDR3 nucleotides read TGTGCCAGCAGCTTAGACGCCCCGAATGAGCAGTTCTTC.

As regards this clonotype: The junction departs from the called germline gene at one end, perhaps through a read error. This rearrangement joins TRBV5-5 to TRBJ2-3, with 9 bases fitting TRBD1. Germline CDR1 and CDR2: SGHKS and YYEKEE (reference sequence). The CDR3 spans 15 residues. The CDR3 sequence is CASSSRDRVADTRYF. The CDR3 region has the DNA TGTGCCAGCAGCTCCCGGGACAGGGTGGCAGATACGCGGTATTTT.

Of note for this clonotype: Since a much larger clone is just one base distant, this may be a read error. The chain links TRBV3-1 to TRBJ2-1; TRBD2 might be the D (6 bases). This CDR3 contains 11 residues. Germline-derived CDR1 and CDR2 are LGHDT and YNNKEL (reference sequence). Trimming took off 11 bases at V and 8 bases at J, with 13 bases between the two ends. CDR3 loop: CAGYGGYEQFF. The CDR3 DNA reads as TGTGCCGGCTACGGGGGTTATGAGCAGTTCTTC.